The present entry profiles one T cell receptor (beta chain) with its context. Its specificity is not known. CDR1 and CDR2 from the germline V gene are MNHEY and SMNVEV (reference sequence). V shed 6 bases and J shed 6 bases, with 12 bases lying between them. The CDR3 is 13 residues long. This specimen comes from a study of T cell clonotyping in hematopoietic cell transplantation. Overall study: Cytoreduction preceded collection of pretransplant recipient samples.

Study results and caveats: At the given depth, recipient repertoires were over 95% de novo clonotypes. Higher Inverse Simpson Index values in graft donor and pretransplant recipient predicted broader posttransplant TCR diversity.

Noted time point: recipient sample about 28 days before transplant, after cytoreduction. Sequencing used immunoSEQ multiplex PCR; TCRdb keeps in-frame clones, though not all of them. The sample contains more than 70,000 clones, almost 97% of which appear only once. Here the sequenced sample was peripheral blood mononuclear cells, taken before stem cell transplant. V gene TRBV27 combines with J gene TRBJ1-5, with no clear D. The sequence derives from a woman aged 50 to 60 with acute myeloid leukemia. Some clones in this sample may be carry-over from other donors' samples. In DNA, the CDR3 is TGTGCCAGCAGCCCCGTCTGGGGTCAGCCCCAGCATTTT. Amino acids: CASSPVWGQPQHF.